The 28 T cell receptor beta chains presented below share a single source sample, sequenced in a study of T cells in Graves' hyperthyroidism and ophthalmopathy. TCR beta CDR3 sequences were amplified from RNA transcripts. First-round RT-PCR targeting the TCR CDR3 was performed with the HTBI primer set. TCRdb recomputed calls from the multiplex PCR reads with MiXCR, one row per CDR3 protein. Counted here are some 510,000 distinct CDR3 sequences, 20% to 25% occurring once; the ten biggest clones make up roughly 29%. The sequenced material came from blood. Receptors were obtained from a man aged 18 to 30 with Graves' hyperthyroidism.

This clonotype appeared many times. The rearrangement links TRBV6-1 to TRBJ2-5; 7 bases fit TRBD2. The CDR3 is made up of 14 amino acids. CDR1 MNHNS and CDR2 SASEGT come from the germline V gene. Germline trimming cut 0 bases from V and 6 bases from J; bases unmatched to any gene: 4. Here the CDR3 reads CASSEAGRGKTQYF. DNA of the CDR3: TGTGCCAGCAGTGAAGCAGGGCGGGGGAAGACCCAGTACTTC.

This clonotype occurred a few times. The V gene is TRBV28, the J gene TRBJ1-5, with D possibly TRBD1 on 6 matching bases. Per the germline V gene, CDR1 is MDHEN and CDR2 is SYDVKM. CDR3 size: 16 residues. Trimming removed 6 bases from V and 5 bases from J, with 20 bases in between. This CDR3 is CASSLMGQGPDQPQHF. Here the CDR3 DNA reads TGTGCCAGCAGCCTAATGGGGCAGGGGCCGGATCAGCCCCAGCATTTT.

This clonotype was counted a few times. This chain connects TRBV27 to TRBJ2-7; D perhaps matches TRBD1 (6 bases). The V gene lost 6 bases and the J gene lost 9 bases, with 18 bases spanning the gap. CDR1 is MNHEY, CDR2 SMNVEV, per germline (reference sequence). The CDR3 runs 13 residues. The CDR3 sequence: CASSPMGHRLQYF. The CDR3 region has the DNA TGTGCCAGCAGCCCAATGGGACACCGGCTGCAGTACTTC.

This clonotype was seen many times. The rearrangement links TRBV6-2 or TRBV6-3 to TRBJ1-2, with D possibly being TRBD1 (6 bases). This CDR3 has 14 residues. The ends were cut back, 5 bases at V and 2 bases at J, with 12 bases in the middle. Germline V gene sequence: CDR1 MNHEY, CDR2 SVGEGT. The CDR3 region is CASSTRGLNYGYTF. The CDR3 coding sequence is TGTGCCAGCAGTACCAGGGGACTGAACTATGGCTACACCTTC.

This clonotype was seen a handful of times. The CDR3 nucleotides are TGTGCCAGCAGCCGCCCGGGACAGGGGGCAGGAACCGGGGAGCTGTTTTTT. Protein product: CASSRPGQGAGTGELFF. The V call is TRBV12-3 or TRBV12-4, the J call TRBJ2-2; 12 nucleotides match TRBD1. With 6 bases clipped from V and 5 bases from J, the junction kept 10 bases outside the gene matches. CDR3 length equals 17 residues.

This clonotype has a handful of counts. V gene TRBV11-3 combines with J gene TRBJ2-7; possibly TRBD1 for D (6 bases). The germline V gene has CDR1 SGHNT and CDR2 YENEEA. The germline V and J ends were trimmed by 5 bases and 2 bases, with 16 bases remaining between them. CDR3 length: 15 residues. The CDR3 nucleotides read TGTGCCAGCAGCCCGATCCAACAGGGTACCTACGAGCAGTACTTC. Amino acid sequence: CASSPIQQGTYEQYF.

The V and J genes are TRBV12-3 or TRBV12-4 and TRBJ2-7; TRBD2 agrees at 8 bases. The CDR3 runs 14 residues. V shed 5 bases, J shed 3 bases, and the junction held 6 bases outside the gene matches. DNA for the CDR3: TGTGCCAGCAGTCCCAGACTAGCGAACTACGAGCAGTACTTC. Translating it yields CASSPRLANYEQYF.

This clonotype was recorded many times. The chain couples TRBV19 to TRBJ1-1; TRBD1 aligns across 7 bases. CDR3 length: 15 residues. Germline V gene lookup returns CDR1 LNHDA and CDR2 SQIVND (reference sequence). V trimming: 5 bases; J trimming: 0 bases; junction bases outside the gene matches: 6. The CDR3 spells CASSAKGTVNTEAFF. The DNA for the CDR3 is TGTGCCAGTAGTGCGAAAGGGACAGTGAACACTGAAGCTTTCTTT.

A few counts support this clonotype. The chain combines TRBV29-1 with TRBJ2-2, with TRBD1 as a possible D gene (6 bases). Trimming removed 6 bases from V and 8 bases from J, with 13 bases in between. CDR1 and CDR2 (germline): SQVTM, ANQGSEA. The CDR3 is made up of 12 amino acids. CDR3 coding DNA: TGCAGCGTGACAGGTTTAATGGGGGAGCTGTTTTTT. Translation: CSVTGLMGELFF.

This clonotype was counted at least ten times. The CDR3 DNA reads TGTGCCAGCACCAGGGGGCCCTACGAGCAGTACTTC. Translation gives CASTRGPYEQYF. The V gene is TRBV6-2 or TRBV6-3, the J gene TRBJ2-7, with 8 bases aligning to TRBD1. The CDR3 runs to 12 residues. With 7 bases clipped from V and 2 bases from J, the junction kept 1 base outside the gene matches. Germline V CDR1 and CDR2: MNHEY, SVGEGT.

The rearrangement uses TRBV12-3 or TRBV12-4 and TRBJ1-2, with 9 bases matching TRBD1. The CDR3 totals 13 residues. V dropped 5 bases and J dropped 13; count of bases not matched to a gene: 11. The CDR3 sequence is CASSRTDRGLVTF. In nucleotides, the CDR3 is TGTGCCAGCAGTCGTACGGACAGGGGCTTGGTCACCTTC.

This clonotype was seen once. One end of the junction varies from germline; a read error may be responsible. The rearrangement joins TRBV2 to TRBJ2-5; 9 bases fit TRBD2. This CDR3 spans 15 amino acids. Germline values: CDR1 SNHLY, CDR2 FYNNEI. The CDR3 DNA reads TGTGCCAGCATCTTCCGCCAGCGGGGGGAAGAGACCCGGTACTTC. Encoded protein: CASIFRQRGEETRYF.

This clonotype has at least ten counts. The chain has TRBV15 and TRBJ1-1; tentative D call: TRBD1 (6 bases). V was cut by 0 bases and J by 1 base, with 18 bases left in between. Germline V gives CDR1 LNHNV, CDR2 YYDKDF (reference sequence). The CDR3 loop spans 18 amino acids. The CDR3 here is CATSRDFMAGDPNTEAFF. Written as DNA, the CDR3 is TGTGCCACCAGCAGAGATTTTATGGCAGGGGATCCGAACACTGAAGCTTTCTTT.

The table lists this clonotype with many counts. The CDR3 loop is CATSEPGQASSTEAFF. The CDR3 DNA is TGTGCCACCAGTGAACCGGGACAGGCTAGTAGTACTGAAGCTTTCTTT. The chain employs TRBV24-1 and TRBJ1-1, with 8 bases that match TRBD1. Losses at the gene ends were 4 bases for V and 5 bases for J; bases not matched to a gene: 11. This CDR3 spans 16 amino acids. Per germline, CDR1 KGHDR and CDR2 SFDVKD.

The chain joins TRBV12-3 or TRBV12-4 to TRBJ2-7; 7 nucleotides match TRBD2. The CDR3 loop spans 12 amino acids. J was trimmed by 7 bases and V by 6 bases; bases with no gene match: 6. The DNA for the CDR3 is TGTGCCAGCAGCCGGACTAGGGTAGAGCAGTACTTC. It yields the protein CASSRTRVEQYF.

This clonotype showed up many times. The chain uses TRBV13 and TRBJ2-6, with D maybe TRBD1 (5 bases). The germline V gene has CDR1 PRHDT and CDR2 FYEKMQ (reference sequence). The V gene lost 7 bases and the J gene lost 4 bases, with 14 bases spanning the gap. The CDR3 length is 15 residues. The chain's CDR3 is CASTALGAGANVLTF. In DNA, the CDR3 is TGTGCCAGCACCGCGTTAGGGGCCGGGGCCAACGTCCTGACTTTC. Drawing the rest from reference TRBV13 and TRBJ2-6, the complete variable domain is AAGVIQSPRHLIKEKRETATLKCYPIPRHDTVYWYQQGPGQDPQFLISFYEKMQSDKGSIPDRFSAQQFSDYHSELNMSSLELGDSALYFCASTALGAGANVLTFGAGSRLTVL.

In this sample, this clonotype turned up many times. The chain has TRBV11-2 and TRBJ1-2; TRBD1 is a possible D gene (6 bases). The CDR3 contains 13 residues. Trimming took off 2 bases at V and 6 bases at J, with 10 bases between the two ends. Germline CDR1 reads SGHAT; CDR2 reads FQNNGV. The CDR3 nucleotides read TGTGCCAGCAGCTTAAGGGGGGATGATGGCTACACCTTC. Translated, it gives CASSLRGDDGYTF.

This clonotype was recorded at least ten times. The chain combines TRBV15 with TRBJ2-7, with 7 positions matching TRBD1. The germline V gene has CDR1 LNHNV and CDR2 YYDKDF (reference sequence). V trimming: 3 bases; J trimming: 0 bases; junction bases outside the gene matches: 5. This CDR3 is built from 15 residues. In DNA, the CDR3 is TGTGCCACCAGCAGCTGGGACAGTTCCTCCTACGAGCAGTACTTC. It specifies CATSSWDSSSYEQYF.

Only a few counts were recorded for this clonotype. The chain recombines TRBV9 with TRBJ2-4, with TRBD1 matching over 7 bases. V lost 3 bases and J lost 7; bases outside the gene matches: 7. Germline V gives CDR1 SGDLS, CDR2 YYNGEE. This CDR3 spans 14 amino acids. Written as DNA, the CDR3 is TGTGCCAGCAGCGCCCCCGGGACAGCGAACATTCAGTACTTC. Translation gives CASSAPGTANIQYF.

This chain uses TRBV2 with TRBJ1-5; D is unresolved. Looked up from germline, CDR1 is SNHLY and CDR2 is FYNNEI. The CDR3 length is 14 residues. The V end lost 3 bases, the J end lost 1 base, and 7 bases lay between the germline ends. This CDR3 is CASSDGVSNQPQHF. The CDR3 nucleotides read TGTGCCAGCAGTGACGGGGTCAGCAATCAGCCCCAGCATTTT.

This clonotype was seen at least ten times. The chain couples TRBV28 to TRBJ2-7, with a weak D call TRBD2 (6 bases). The CDR3 extends over 12 amino acids. Germline CDR1 MDHEN, CDR2 SYDVKM. Trimming removed 7 bases from V and 2 bases from J, with 9 bases in between. Written as DNA, the CDR3 is TGTGCCAGCACCCCGGGGGCCTACGAGCAGTACTTC. Translation gives CASTPGAYEQYF.

The chain uses TRBV19 and TRBJ1-5; 7 nucleotides match TRBD1. The ends lost 4 bases at V and 1 base at J; junction bases unmatched: 4. This CDR3 is 15 amino acids long. Germline CDR1 is LNHDA and CDR2 is SQIVND (reference sequence). As DNA, the CDR3 is TGTGCCAGTAGTAACAGGGGAGGAAGCAATCAGCCCCAGCATTTT. It encodes CASSNRGGSNQPQHF.

There are a few counts of this clonotype. The chain is built from TRBV2 and TRBJ2-5; TRBD1 matches 9 bases. The CDR3 covers 15 residues. Germline-derived CDR1 and CDR2 are SNHLY and FYNNEI. Germline trimming cut 7 bases from V and 4 bases from J; bases unmatched to any gene: 10. CDR3 coding DNA: TGTGCCAGCACACCGGGGACAGGGAGCGGAGAGACCCAGTACTTC. This codes for CASTPGTGSGETQYF.

This clonotype came up many times. This sequence joins TRBV7-2 and TRBJ2-7; maybe TRBD2 (5 bases). The CDR3 loop spans 14 amino acids. Germline-derived CDR1 and CDR2 are SGHTA and FQGNSA. V was shortened by 1 base and J by 2 bases, with 9 bases between the two germline ends. CDR3 coding DNA: TGTGCCAGCAGCTTAGGAGCGGAGACCTACGAGCAGTACTTC. This sequence encodes CASSLGAETYEQYF.

This clonotype was picked up a small number of times. A clone one base away is much larger, so this may be a read error. The chain is built from TRBV12-5 and TRBJ2-2, with D unclear. CDR3 length: 14 amino acids. CDR1 and CDR2 from the germline V gene are LGHNT and FRNRAP. DNA of the CDR3: TGTGCTACTGGTTTCTTTCAACTCAATGGGGAGCTGTTTTTT. As protein: CATGFFQLNGELFF.

In this sample, this clonotype turned up many times. The CDR3 DNA reads as TGCAGTGCTCCCGACAGGGTCGATCAGCCCCAGCATTTT. Translated, it gives CSAPDRVDQPQHF. V and J are TRBV20-1 and TRBJ1-5; TRBD1 matches 7 bases. In germline, CDR1 is DFQATT, CDR2 SNEGSKA (reference sequence). This CDR3 is 13 amino acids long. V gave up 5 bases and J gave up 5 bases; unmatched junction bases: 6.

This clonotype has more than one count but fewer than ten. The chain recombines TRBV28 with TRBJ1-5; 7 bases agree with TRBD1. This CDR3 is built from 16 residues. CDR1 MDHEN and CDR2 SYDVKM come from the germline V gene. V gave up 2 bases and J gave up 6 bases; unmatched junction bases: 10. The CDR3: CASSLRGRVISQPQHF. The CDR3 bases are TGTGCCAGCAGTTTAAGGGGGCGCGTAATATCTCAGCCCCAGCATTTT.

The sample holds many counts of this clonotype. The rearrangement uses TRBV12-3 or TRBV12-4 and TRBJ1-1; TRBD1 matches at 9 bases. Germline trimming cut 5 bases from V and 0 bases from J; bases unmatched to any gene: 7. The CDR3 totals 16 residues. The CDR3 reads CASSETGGALNTEAFF. CDR3 nucleotides: TGTGCCAGCAGTGAGACAGGGGGTGCATTGAACACTGAAGCTTTCTTT.